Sequencing of this T cell receptor (beta chain) was carried out in a study of blood T cell repertoires in COVID-19. The overall study: T cells, B-cell-depleted T cells, or PBMCs provided the cDNA or gDNA that served as material.

The protocol was immunoSEQ multiplex PCR, while the TCRdb copy is restricted to in-frame clones and leaves out a portion. The data contain roughly 62,000 clones, around 86% of them singletons. This CDR3 contains 12 residues. The V and J ends lost 0 bases and 13 bases respectively, with 10 bases between them. The V gene's germline CDR1 is SGHAT and CDR2 FQNNGV. Sequenced: peripheral blood. The chain is built from TRBV11-2 and TRBJ2-1; TRBD2 is a possible D gene (6 bases). The origin of this receptor is a man aged 65 to 79 with acute or convalescent COVID-19. The CDR3 spells CASSLDRGLQFF. In DNA form, the CDR3 reads TGTGCCAGCAGCTTAGATCGAGGACTACAGTTCTTC.